This T cell receptor beta chain was captured in a study of OX40 agonist ivuxolimab in advanced cancers. At the level of the study: Patients in dose escalation had liver, melanoma, kidney or head and neck cancers.

Trimming took off 0 bases at V and 8 bases at J, with 17 bases between the two ends. This CDR3 region has 15 residues. Germline V gene sequence: CDR1 SGHDT, CDR2 YYEEEE. Some clones are missing from TCRdb's copy, which holds only in-frame ones; the method was immunoSEQ multiplex PCR. The sample consists of tens of thousands of clones, roughly 94% of them appearing once. Sequenced here: CD4+ or CD8+ T cells sorted from blood, sampled in a trial of the OX40 agonist ivuxolimab. The rearrangement uses TRBV5-6 and TRBJ1-2; perhaps TRBD1 as D (6 bases). The clonotype was recovered from an adult with an advanced solid tumor such as melanoma, head and neck, liver or kidney cancer. This CDR3 is CASSLGPGDVWGYTF. CDR3 DNA: TGTGCCAGCAGCTTGGGTCCAGGGGACGTCTGGGGCTACACCTTC.